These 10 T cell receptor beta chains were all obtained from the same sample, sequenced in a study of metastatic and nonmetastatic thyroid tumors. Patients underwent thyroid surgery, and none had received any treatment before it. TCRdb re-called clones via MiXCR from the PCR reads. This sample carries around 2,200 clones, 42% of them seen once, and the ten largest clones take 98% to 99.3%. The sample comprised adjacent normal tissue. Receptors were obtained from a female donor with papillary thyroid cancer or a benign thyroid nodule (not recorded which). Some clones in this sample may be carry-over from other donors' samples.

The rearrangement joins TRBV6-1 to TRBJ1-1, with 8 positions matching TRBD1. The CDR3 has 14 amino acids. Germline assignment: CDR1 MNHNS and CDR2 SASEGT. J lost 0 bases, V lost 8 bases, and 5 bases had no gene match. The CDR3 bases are TGTGCCAGCGGTCAGGGGGCAGTGAACACTGAAGCTTTCTTT. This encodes CASGQGAVNTEAFF.

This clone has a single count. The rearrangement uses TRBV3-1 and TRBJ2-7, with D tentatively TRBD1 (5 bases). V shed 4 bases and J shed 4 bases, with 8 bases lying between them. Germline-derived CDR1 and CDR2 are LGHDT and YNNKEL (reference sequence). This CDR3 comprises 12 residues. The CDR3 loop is CASSRSGYEQYF. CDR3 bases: TGTGCCAGCAGCCGGTCAGGGTACGAGCAGTACTTC.

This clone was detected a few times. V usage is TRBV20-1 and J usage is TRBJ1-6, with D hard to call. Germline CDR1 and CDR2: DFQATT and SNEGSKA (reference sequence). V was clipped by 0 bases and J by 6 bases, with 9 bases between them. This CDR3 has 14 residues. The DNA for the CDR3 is TGCAGTGCTAGAGATTCCAATTTTAATTCACCCCTCCACTTT. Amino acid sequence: CSARDSNFNSPLHF.

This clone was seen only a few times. The CDR3 region is CASSEGTLGTFF. The DNA of the CDR3 is TGTGCCAGCAGCGAGGGGACCCTAGGAACTTTCTTT. The V call is TRBV7-9, the J call TRBJ1-1, with D possibly TRBD1 on 5 matching bases. The CDR3 contains 12 residues. CDR1 and CDR2 from the germline V gene are SEHNR and FQNEAQ (reference sequence). Trimming left V 5 bases short and J 12 bases short, with 16 bases between.

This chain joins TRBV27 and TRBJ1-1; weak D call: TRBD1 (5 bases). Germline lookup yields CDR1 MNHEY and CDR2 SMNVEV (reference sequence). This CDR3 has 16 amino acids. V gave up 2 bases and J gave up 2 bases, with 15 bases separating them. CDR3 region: CASSLRPPQGNTEAFF. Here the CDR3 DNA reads TGTGCCAGCAGTTTAAGGCCCCCTCAGGGTAACACTGAAGCTTTCTTT.

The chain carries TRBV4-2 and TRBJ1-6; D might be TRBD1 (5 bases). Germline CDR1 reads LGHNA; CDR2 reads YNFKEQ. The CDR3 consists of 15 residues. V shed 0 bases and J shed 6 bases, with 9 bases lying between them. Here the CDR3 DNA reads TGTGCCAGCAGCCAAGATTTAGGGGTTAATTCACCCCTCCACTTT. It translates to CASSQDLGVNSPLHF.

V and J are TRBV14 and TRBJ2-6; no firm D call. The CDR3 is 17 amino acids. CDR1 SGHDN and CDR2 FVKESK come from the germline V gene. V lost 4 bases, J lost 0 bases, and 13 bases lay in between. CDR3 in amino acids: CASSPWPESSGANVLTF. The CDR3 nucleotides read TGTGCCAGCAGCCCCTGGCCGGAGAGCTCTGGGGCCAACGTCCTGACTTTC.

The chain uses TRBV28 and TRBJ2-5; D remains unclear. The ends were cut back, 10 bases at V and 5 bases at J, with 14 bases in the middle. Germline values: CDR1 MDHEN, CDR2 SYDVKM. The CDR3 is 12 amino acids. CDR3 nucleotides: TGTGCCACAGCTTTGGGTTTGGAGACCCAGTACTTC. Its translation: CATALGLETQYF.

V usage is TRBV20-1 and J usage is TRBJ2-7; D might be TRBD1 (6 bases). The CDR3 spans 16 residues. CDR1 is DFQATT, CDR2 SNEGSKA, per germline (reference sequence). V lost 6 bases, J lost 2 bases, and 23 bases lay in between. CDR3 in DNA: TGCAGTGCGCTAATACCCGAGGGGGAACTAGCCTACGAGCAGTACTTC. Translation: CSALIPEGELAYEQYF.

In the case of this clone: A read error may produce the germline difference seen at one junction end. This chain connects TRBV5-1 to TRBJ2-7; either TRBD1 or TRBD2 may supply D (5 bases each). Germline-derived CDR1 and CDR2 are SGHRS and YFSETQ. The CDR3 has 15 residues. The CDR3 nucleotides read TGCGCCAGCAGCTTGGCCGGGACGGCAACCTACGAGCTGTACTTC. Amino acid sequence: CASSLAGTATYELYF.